This entry lists 21 T cell receptor beta chains sequenced from one sample in a study of CD8 T cells in ankylosing spondylitis. TCRdb itself ran the 5' RACE reads through MiXCR, one entry per CDR3 protein. This table has 200,000 to 250,000 distinct CDR3 sequences, about 10% appearing once. The sample taken for sequencing was blood, either unsorted or a sorted T cell fraction (not recorded which). The receptors derive from a male donor with ankylosing spondylitis or in good health (not recorded which).

This clonotype was recorded many times. The chain combines TRBV7-9 with TRBJ1-2; no clear D gene. Between the trimmed V and J ends, which lost 5 bases and 0 bases, there was a span of 13 bases. CDR1 and CDR2 (germline): SEHNR, FQNEAQ (reference sequence). The CDR3 runs to 15 residues. CDR3 DNA: TGTGCCAGCAGCGCCACCCTGACTCCTAACTATGGCTACACCTTC. As protein: CASSATLTPNYGYTF.

V and J are TRBV2 and TRBJ2-5; 11 bases agree with TRBD2. The germline gives CDR1 SNHLY, CDR2 FYNNEI. The CDR3 extends over 16 amino acids. The ends lost 6 bases at V and 3 bases at J; junction bases unmatched: 9. The chain's CDR3 is CASSPWGTSGKETQYF. The CDR3 DNA follows: TGTGCCAGCAGCCCGTGGGGGACTAGCGGAAAAGAGACCCAGTACTTC.

This clonotype was seen more than once but under ten times. CDR3 nucleotides: TGTGCCATCGGCGGCAGGGGCGACACCGGGGAGCTGTTTTTT. Translating it yields CAIGGRGDTGELFF. V usage is TRBV10-3 and J usage is TRBJ2-2, with TRBD1 as a possible D gene (6 bases). This CDR3 spans 14 amino acids. Trimming left V 8 bases short and J 3 bases short, with 13 bases between. Germline loops: CDR1 ENHRY, CDR2 SYGVKD.

This clonotype has a count of ten or more. The chain links TRBV27 to TRBJ2-7; D is perhaps TRBD1 (6 bases). Per germline, CDR1 MNHEY and CDR2 SMNVEV (reference sequence). CDR3 length: 15 amino acids. With 4 bases removed from V and 2 bases from J, the gap between germline ends came to 15 bases. CDR3 amino acids: CASSYSGDSTYEQYF. The CDR3 DNA reads TGTGCCAGCAGTTACTCAGGGGATTCCACCTACGAGCAGTACTTC.

The gene calls are TRBV5-1 and TRBJ2-1, with TRBD2 identical over 8 bases. Germline values: CDR1 SGHRS, CDR2 YFSETQ. V trimming: 9 bases; J trimming: 6 bases; junction bases outside the gene matches: 8. This CDR3 is 13 amino acids long. The DNA for the CDR3 is TGCGCCACGAGGCCGGGGGGGCGCAATGAGCAGTTCTTC. It encodes CATRPGGRNEQFF. The whole variable domain, remainder taken from reference TRBV5-1 and TRBJ2-1, is KAGVTQTPRYLIKTRGQQVTLSCSPISGHRSVSWYQQTPGQGLQFLFEYFSETQRNKGNFPGRFSGRQFSNSRSEMNVSTLELGDSALYLCATRPGGRNEQFFGPGTRLTVL.

This clonotype came up many times. The chain couples TRBV12-3 or TRBV12-4 to TRBJ2-1; TRBD2 might be the D (5 bases). V gave up 5 bases and J gave up 12 bases, with 14 bases separating them. There are 12 residues in the CDR3. CDR3 sequence: CASSMAGMGQFF. The CDR3 bases are TGTGCCAGCAGTATGGCCGGGATGGGGCAGTTCTTC.

In its sample, this clonotype was seen many times. This sequence joins TRBV20-1 and TRBJ1-4; 7 nucleotides match TRBD1. Germline V gene sequence: CDR1 DFQATT, CDR2 SNEGSKA (reference sequence). CDR3 length: 16 residues. The trim removed 3 bases at V and 8 bases at J, leaving 15 bases unmatched. CDR3 coding DNA: TGCAGTGCTAGTTCGCTGGTGGAGGGGGCGGGAGAAAAACTGTTTTTT. It is translated as CSASSLVEGAGEKLFF.

This clonotype appeared a few times. The V call is TRBV5-1, the J call TRBJ2-3, with D possibly matching TRBD1 (5 bases). This CDR3 region has 19 residues. Per germline, CDR1 SGHRS and CDR2 YFSETQ. V was pared by 0 bases and J by 0 bases, with 20 bases between. The CDR3 nucleotides read TGCGCCAGCAGCTTGGAAGGGGTGGAGCACGGTGGGAGCACAGATACGCAGTATTTT. Protein sequence: CASSLEGVEHGGSTDTQYF.

This clonotype was found many times. This CDR3 is CASSYGTSYTGELFF. In DNA, the CDR3 is TGTGCCAGCAGTTACGGGACATCCTACACCGGGGAGCTGTTTTTT. The chain uses TRBV6-2 or TRBV6-3 and TRBJ2-2; tentatively, D is TRBD1 (6 bases). There are 15 residues in the CDR3. Trimming took off 2 bases at V and 3 bases at J, with 10 bases between the two ends. CDR1 is MNHEY and CDR2 is SVGEGT in the germline V gene.

This clonotype showed up just a few times. The chain combines TRBV21-1 with TRBJ2-5. TRBV21-1 is a recognized pseudogene. This CDR3 has 12 residues. The CDR3 loop reads CASTRGEETQYF. The CDR3, as DNA: TGTGCCAGCACACGGGGTGAAGAGACCCAGTACTTC.

This clonotype was seen at least ten times. J is TRBJ2-6 and V is TRBV12-3 or TRBV12-4; TRBD2 might be the D (5 bases). V was trimmed by 6 bases and J by 0 bases, leaving 18 bases between them. The CDR3 sequence is 18 residues long. CDR3 residues: CASRSEDFLDSGANVLTF. In DNA form, the CDR3 reads TGTGCCAGCAGGTCCGAGGACTTTCTTGACTCTGGGGCCAACGTCCTGACTTTC.

Only a few counts were recorded for this clonotype. CDR3 region: CASSLFWTDRAYEQYF. Written as DNA, the CDR3 is TGTGCCAGCAGCTTGTTTTGGACAGATCGAGCCTACGAGCAGTACTTC. V is TRBV5-6 and J is TRBJ2-7; D is possibly TRBD1 (6 bases). Germline CDR1 is SGHDT and CDR2 is YYEEEE. CDR3 length: 16 amino acids. V dropped 1 base and J dropped 2 bases, with 16 bases sitting between them.

This clonotype has just a few counts. The J gene is TRBJ2-7, the V gene TRBV29-1; no definite D call. The germline V gene encodes CDR1 SQVTM and CDR2 ANQGSEA. The CDR3 loop spans 12 amino acids. V lost 6 bases and J 0 bases, leaving 9 bases between the germline ends. The CDR3 sequence is CSVQSPSYEQYF. In DNA, the CDR3 is TGCAGCGTCCAGTCCCCCTCCTACGAGCAGTACTTC.

This clonotype was recorded at least ten times. The V gene is TRBV5-1, the J gene TRBJ2-1; D unclear. The CDR3 extends over 11 amino acids. Trimming left V 3 bases short and J 5 bases short, with 3 bases between. The germline V gene encodes CDR1 SGHRS and CDR2 YFSETQ. CDR3 loop: CASSSNNEQFF. CDR3 in DNA: TGCGCCAGCAGCTCTAACAATGAGCAGTTCTTC.

This clonotype was recorded a few times. J is TRBJ2-7 and V is TRBV12-3 or TRBV12-4, with D possibly called TRBD1 or TRBD2 (5 bases each). This CDR3 is built from 15 residues. Trimming cost V 5 bases and J 2 bases, with 16 bases left between them. This chain's CDR3 is CASSGHPGIPYEQYF. In DNA, the CDR3 is TGTGCCAGCAGTGGACATCCCGGGATTCCCTACGAGCAGTACTTC.

This clonotype occurred a few times. The chain couples TRBV20-1 to TRBJ2-5, with TRBD1 as a possible D gene (5 bases). V lost 3 bases and J lost 9, with 20 bases in between. CDR3 length: 14 residues. CDR1 is DFQATT, CDR2 SNEGSKA, per germline (reference sequence). The CDR3 reads CSARMQTELMPQYF. CDR3 sequence (DNA): TGCAGTGCTAGGATGCAGACAGAACTGATGCCCCAGTACTTC.

This clonotype was seen a few times. This sequence joins TRBV27 and TRBJ2-7; D is tentatively TRBD1 or TRBD2 (5 bases each). In germline, CDR1 is MNHEY, CDR2 SMNVEV (reference sequence). V lost 6 bases and J lost 5, with 11 bases in between. The CDR3 covers 12 residues. The chain's CDR3 is CASRDLGDEQYF. The CDR3 nucleotides read TGTGCCAGCAGGGACTTGGGGGACGAGCAGTACTTC.

This clonotype appeared many times. The chain recombines TRBV20-1 with TRBJ1-4, with D uncertain. V lost 6 bases, J lost 0 bases, and 14 bases lay in between. The CDR3 runs to 15 residues. Germline lookup yields CDR1 DFQATT and CDR2 SNEGSKA (reference sequence). CDR3 sequence: CSAPPELTTNEKLFF. CDR3 DNA sequence: TGCAGTGCCCCCCCCGAGTTGACAACTAATGAAAAACTGTTTTTT.

The chain employs TRBV29-1 and TRBJ2-7, with a tentative D call TRBD1 (6 bases). CDR1 and CDR2 (germline): SQVTM, ANQGSEA. The CDR3 is 11 amino acids. V lost 7 bases and J lost 4, with 11 bases in between. The chain's CDR3 is CSGGGQYEQYF. The CDR3 region has the DNA TGCAGCGGGGGTGGACAGTACGAGCAGTACTTC.

In this sample, this clonotype turned up a few times. V usage is TRBV28 and J usage is TRBJ1-4; TRBD1 aligns across 7 bases. Germline CDR1 MDHEN, CDR2 SYDVKM. CDR3 length: 15 amino acids. V trimming: 4 bases; J trimming: 7 bases; junction bases outside the gene matches: 9. The CDR3 DNA sequence: TGTGCCAGCAGTTCCCCAGGGGGTCGGAGTGAAAAACTGTTTTTT. Protein sequence: CASSSPGGRSEKLFF.

The J gene is TRBJ2-3, the V gene TRBV6-5; D is unclear. Per germline, CDR1 MNHEY and CDR2 SVGAGI. V lost 10 bases, J lost 4 bases, and 12 bases lay in between. The CDR3 covers 12 residues. The CDR3 loop reads CATTERPDTQYF. CDR3 nucleotide sequence: TGTGCCACCACGGAGCGACCAGATACGCAGTATTTT.